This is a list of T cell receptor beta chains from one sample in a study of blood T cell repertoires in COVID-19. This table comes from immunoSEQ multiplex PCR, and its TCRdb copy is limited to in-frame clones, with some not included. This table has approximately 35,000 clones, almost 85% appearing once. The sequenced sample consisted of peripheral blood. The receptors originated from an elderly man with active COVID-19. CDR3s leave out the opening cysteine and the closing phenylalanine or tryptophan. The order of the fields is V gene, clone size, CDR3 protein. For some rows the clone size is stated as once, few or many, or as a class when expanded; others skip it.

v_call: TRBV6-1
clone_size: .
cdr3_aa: ASSEGFWTARRRNQPQH

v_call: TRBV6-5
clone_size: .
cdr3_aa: ASTSSGGQDTQY

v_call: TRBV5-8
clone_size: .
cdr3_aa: ASSFQNTEAF

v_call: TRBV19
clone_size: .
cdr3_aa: ASEDREDNEQF

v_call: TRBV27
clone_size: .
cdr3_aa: ASSSQQGWDEQF

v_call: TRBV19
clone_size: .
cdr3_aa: ASSPRRSLAGSQGTQY

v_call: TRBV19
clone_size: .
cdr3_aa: ASSKTGTLYNEQF

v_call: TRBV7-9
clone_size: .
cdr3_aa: ASSPGLAGIGEQY

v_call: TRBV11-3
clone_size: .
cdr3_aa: ASSGGTSTVQY

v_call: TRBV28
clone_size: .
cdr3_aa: ASSQGNTEAF

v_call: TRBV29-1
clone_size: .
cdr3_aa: SVSGSTDTQY

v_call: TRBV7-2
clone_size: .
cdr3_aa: ASSLNSGQGSPLH

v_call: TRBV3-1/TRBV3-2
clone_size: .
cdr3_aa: ASSFGQGFGGDIQY

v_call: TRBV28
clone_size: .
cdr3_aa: ASSLRGWRTNEKLF

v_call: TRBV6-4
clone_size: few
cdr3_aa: ASSDSETGEADTQY

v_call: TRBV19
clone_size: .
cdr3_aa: ASREGSGYT

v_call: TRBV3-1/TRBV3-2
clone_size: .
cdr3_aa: ASSPHLAIYGYT

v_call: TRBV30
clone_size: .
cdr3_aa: AWTISGVQETQY

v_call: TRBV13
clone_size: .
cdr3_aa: ASSPLETSGDNEQF

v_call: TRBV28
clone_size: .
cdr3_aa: ASSLSGIGTDTQY

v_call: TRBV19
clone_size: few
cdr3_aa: ASSFRQGEQF

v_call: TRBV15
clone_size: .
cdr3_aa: ATSRDPGSEQY

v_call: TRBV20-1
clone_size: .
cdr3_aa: SASRGGGNEKLF

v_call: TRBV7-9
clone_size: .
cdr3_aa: AMTGVEGGNQPQH

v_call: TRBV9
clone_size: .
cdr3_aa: ASSGLYSPLH

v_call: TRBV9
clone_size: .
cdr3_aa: ASSVDPLPDTQY

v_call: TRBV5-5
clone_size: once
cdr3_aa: ASSLGSSGRRSIETQY